This T cell receptor beta chain was documented in a study of stem cell transplantation in POMP-related autoinflammatory disease. Study-level information: Defective thymoproteasomes were hypothesized to impair CD8+ T-cell positive selection.

Germline V gene sequence: CDR1 MNHEY, CDR2 SMNVEV (reference sequence). Trimming removed 2 bases from V and 3 bases from J, with 14 bases in between. CDR3 length equals 16 residues. Whole-study results and caveats: In PRAID patients, the number of distinct TRB V-J gene pairings was restricted. A trend toward lower repertoire diversity and greater clonality appeared in every analyzed T-cell subset of PRAID patients.

A few counts support this clone. Its antigen is currently unknown. The assay was immunoSEQ multiplex PCR, and TCRdb's table has in-frame clones only and misses some. The data contain about 10,000 clones, around nine tenths of them singletons. The rearrangement joins TRBV27 to TRBJ1-5; weak D call: TRBD1 (5 bases). Sequenced material: CD8+ T cells from PBMCs, taken before stem cell transplantation. The source is a human donor with POMP-related autoinflammation and immune dysregulation (PRAID). The CDR3: CASSLRFRENNQPQHF. Written as DNA, the CDR3 is TGTGCCAGCAGTTTAAGGTTCAGGGAGAACAATCAGCCCCAGCATTTT.